Described below is a single TCR beta chain sequence and its context. Its antigen is currently not known. No base quality values were provided; no much bigger clone lies one nucleotide off. The data are from a study of blood T cell repertoires in COVID-19 (dated by TCRdb to 2018 to 2021). Some background on the complete study: Samples covering the acute and convalescent phases of COVID-19 were provided by collaborators in the United States, Italy and Spain. Sample metadata almost always included a de-identified subject ID, COVID-19 status, age in years and sex. HLA class I and class II types, where available, came from metadata supplied by the sample provider rather than from assay-based typing. The samples were drawn from the first 160 participants of the ongoing ImmuneRACE study and from about 1,200 subjects provided by 6 global collaborators. The dataset comprised deeply sampled blood TCRbeta repertoires from subjects exposed to, actively infected with, or recovered from COVID-19. The material from the prospective study consisted of cDNA or gDNA derived from T cells, B-cell-depleted T cells, or PBMCs. The repertoires were made available in a free public database intended to serve as a resource for research on the immune response to SARS-CoV-2. General study outcomes and caveats: Clinical and demographic metadata were provided uncurated, with the amount varying by source and participant.

TCRbeta CDR3 regions were amplified from genomic DNA using the immunoSEQ Assay, a bias-controlled multiplex PCR. The original pipeline was this. Within the assay, amplification of reference gene primers was used to estimate how many nucleated cells each sample contained. To quantify the absolute abundance of each unique TCRbeta CDR3 rearrangement, sequence reads were collapsed and filtered. Productive Simpson clonality was computed per sample as the square root of Simpson's diversity index over productive rearrangements. Held by TCRdb, this immuneACCESS table contains in-frame sequences only and omits some clones. Under half of the omission traces to an unresolved V gene where checked; the cause of the rest is unknown. That table supplies the V and J calls and clone size; D and trimming were determined from the DNA. In this sample the table shows 90,000 to 100,000 clones, 85% of which occur a single time. The ten biggest clones cover 38% of the sample.

Inclusive of the bounding cysteine and phenylalanine, the CDR3 is 11 residues long. The sequence is cut down to CDR3 DNA, 33 bases in frame from base 1. The CDR1 and CDR2 encoded by the germline V gene are SNHLY and FYNNEI. V lost 4 bases and J lost 12 bases; the stretch between them is 10 bases long. Each collaborating institution followed its own protocols to collect whole blood in K2EDTA tubes. For TCRbeta analysis, collaborator samples were shipped as frozen whole blood, as isolated PBMCs, or as DNA extracted from either sample type. The sample was peripheral blood. The chain couples TRBV2 to TRBJ2-1; the D gene is unclear. The receptor comes from a man at least 80 years old with acute or convalescent COVID-19. Read as DNA, the sequence is TGTGCCAGCAGTGGGTCCGGGTGGCAGTTCTTC. It specifies CASSGSGWQFF.